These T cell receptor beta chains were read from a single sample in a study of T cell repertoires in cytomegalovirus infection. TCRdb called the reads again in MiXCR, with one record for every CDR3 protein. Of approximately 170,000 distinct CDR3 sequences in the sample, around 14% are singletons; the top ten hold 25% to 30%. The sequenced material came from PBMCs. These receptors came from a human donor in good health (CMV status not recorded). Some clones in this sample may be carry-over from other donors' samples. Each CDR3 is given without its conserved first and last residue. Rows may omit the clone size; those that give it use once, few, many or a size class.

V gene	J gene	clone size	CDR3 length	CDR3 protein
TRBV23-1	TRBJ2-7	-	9	AIMGWYEQY
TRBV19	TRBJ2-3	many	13	ASSGGLAGEIAQY
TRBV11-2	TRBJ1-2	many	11	ASSFGTSDGYT
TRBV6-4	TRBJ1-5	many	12	ASSLSGGNQPQH
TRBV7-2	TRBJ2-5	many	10	ASSLDYETQY
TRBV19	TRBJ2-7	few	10	ATFSRDYEQY
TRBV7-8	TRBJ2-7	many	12	ASSLSRGVYEQY
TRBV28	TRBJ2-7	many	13	ASSLWTGGSVGQY
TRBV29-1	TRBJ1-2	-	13	SVEAPRNEGYGYT
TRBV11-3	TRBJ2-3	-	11	ASSLAGFHTQY
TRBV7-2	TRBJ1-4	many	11	ASSPTGGGTLF
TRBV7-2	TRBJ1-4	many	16	ASSKGQGLLLGNEKLF
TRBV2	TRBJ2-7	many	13	ASSEEGLESYEQY
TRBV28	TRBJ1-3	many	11	ASSGRSGNTIY
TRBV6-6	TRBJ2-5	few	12	ASILMTGGETQY
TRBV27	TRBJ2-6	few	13	ASSLGDSGANVLT
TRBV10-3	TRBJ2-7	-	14	AISDGGTGGLGEQY
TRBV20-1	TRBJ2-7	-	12	SAREDLRVDEQY
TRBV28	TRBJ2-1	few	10	ASSGGKEEQF
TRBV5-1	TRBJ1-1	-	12	ASSLEAGNTEAF
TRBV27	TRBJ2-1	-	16	ASSFLTVGGASYNEQF
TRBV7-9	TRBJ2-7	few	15	ASIHGSGRARSYEQY
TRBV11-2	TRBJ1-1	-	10	ASSLGLGEAF
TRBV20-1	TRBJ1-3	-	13	SASPGTGSGNTIY
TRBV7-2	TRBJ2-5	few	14	ASSNRLAGERETQY
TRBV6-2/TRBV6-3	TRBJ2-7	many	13	ASAVGGVLSYEQY
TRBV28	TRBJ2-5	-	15	ASTPRQREEEGETQY